These 5 T cell receptor beta chains came from one sample sequenced in a study of cytomegalovirus exposure and HLA in healthy donors. Vbeta (60) and Jbeta (13) primers were used in the PCR. Produced via immunoSEQ multiplex PCR; TCRdb's table is partial and in-frame only. The sample holds some 130,000 clones, roughly 80% seen once. Sample: PBMCs. These receptors all come from a woman in her 50s in good health and CMV-seropositive.

This clone was seen more than once but under ten times. The chain carries TRBV15 and TRBJ1-2, with a weak D call TRBD1 (6 bases). The CDR3 contains 13 residues. The germline CDR1 and CDR2 sequences are LNHNV and YYDKDF (reference sequence). Trimming shortened V by 3 bases and J by 8 bases, and 13 bases separated the two germline ends. CDR3 protein: CATSSSGVDGYTF. CDR3 nucleotides: TGTGCCACCAGCAGTTCAGGGGTCGACGGCTACACCTTC. The complete variable domain, with remaining parts taken from reference TRBV15 and TRBJ1-2, reads DAMVIQNPRYQVTQFGKPVTLSCSQTLNHNVMYWYQQKSSQAPKLLFHYYDKDFNNEADTPDNFQSRRPNTSFCFLDIRSPGLGDTAMYLCATSSSGVDGYTFGSGTRLTVV.

The V call is TRBV7-2, the J call TRBJ1-1; 8 nucleotides align to TRBD1. The length of the CDR3 is 15 residues. With V trimmed by 5 bases and J by 5 bases, 10 bases remained unmatched. Germline-derived CDR1 and CDR2 are SGHTA and FQGNSA. The CDR3 region is CASSLRQGAGTEAFF. CDR3 in DNA: TGTGCCAGCAGCCTCCGGCAGGGGGCAGGTACTGAAGCTTTCTTT.

The chain is built from TRBV28 and TRBJ2-2; TRBD2 matches 13 bases. Germline assignment: CDR1 MDHEN and CDR2 SYDVKM. Trimming removed 7 bases from V and 8 bases from J; junction bases left unmatched: 10. This CDR3 is 16 amino acids long. The DNA of the CDR3 is TGTGCCAGCAACCCCTCCGGGACTAGCGGGATTGGGGAGCTGTTTTTT. Translated: CASNPSGTSGIGELFF. Combining the CDR3 with reference TRBV28 and TRBJ2-2 gives the whole variable domain DVKVTQSSRYLVKRTGEKVFLECVQDMDHENMFWYRQDPGLGLRLIYFSYDVKMKEKGDIPEGYSVSREKKERFSLILESASTNQTSMYLCASNPSGTSGIGELFFGEGSRLTVL.

This chain uses TRBV9 with TRBJ1-6, with 9 bases matching TRBD1. The CDR3 is 15 amino acids. Germline V gene lookup returns CDR1 SGDLS and CDR2 YYNGEE. The V gene end was trimmed by 3 bases and the J gene end by 8 bases; junction bases not matched to a gene: 6. CDR3 region: CASSALGQGDSPLHF. DNA of the CDR3: TGTGCCAGCAGCGCCCTGGGACAGGGAGATTCACCCCTCCACTTT.

This CDR3 reads CASSTSGGQPQHF. In DNA form, the CDR3 reads TGTGCCAGCAGCACCTCAGGGGGGCAGCCCCAGCATTTT. This chain uses TRBV7-3 with TRBJ1-5; TRBD1 matches 7 bases. Germline V gene lookup returns CDR1 SGHTA and CDR2 FQGTGA. Trimming removed 5 bases from V and 7 bases from J; junction bases left unmatched: 5. The CDR3 length is 13 residues.